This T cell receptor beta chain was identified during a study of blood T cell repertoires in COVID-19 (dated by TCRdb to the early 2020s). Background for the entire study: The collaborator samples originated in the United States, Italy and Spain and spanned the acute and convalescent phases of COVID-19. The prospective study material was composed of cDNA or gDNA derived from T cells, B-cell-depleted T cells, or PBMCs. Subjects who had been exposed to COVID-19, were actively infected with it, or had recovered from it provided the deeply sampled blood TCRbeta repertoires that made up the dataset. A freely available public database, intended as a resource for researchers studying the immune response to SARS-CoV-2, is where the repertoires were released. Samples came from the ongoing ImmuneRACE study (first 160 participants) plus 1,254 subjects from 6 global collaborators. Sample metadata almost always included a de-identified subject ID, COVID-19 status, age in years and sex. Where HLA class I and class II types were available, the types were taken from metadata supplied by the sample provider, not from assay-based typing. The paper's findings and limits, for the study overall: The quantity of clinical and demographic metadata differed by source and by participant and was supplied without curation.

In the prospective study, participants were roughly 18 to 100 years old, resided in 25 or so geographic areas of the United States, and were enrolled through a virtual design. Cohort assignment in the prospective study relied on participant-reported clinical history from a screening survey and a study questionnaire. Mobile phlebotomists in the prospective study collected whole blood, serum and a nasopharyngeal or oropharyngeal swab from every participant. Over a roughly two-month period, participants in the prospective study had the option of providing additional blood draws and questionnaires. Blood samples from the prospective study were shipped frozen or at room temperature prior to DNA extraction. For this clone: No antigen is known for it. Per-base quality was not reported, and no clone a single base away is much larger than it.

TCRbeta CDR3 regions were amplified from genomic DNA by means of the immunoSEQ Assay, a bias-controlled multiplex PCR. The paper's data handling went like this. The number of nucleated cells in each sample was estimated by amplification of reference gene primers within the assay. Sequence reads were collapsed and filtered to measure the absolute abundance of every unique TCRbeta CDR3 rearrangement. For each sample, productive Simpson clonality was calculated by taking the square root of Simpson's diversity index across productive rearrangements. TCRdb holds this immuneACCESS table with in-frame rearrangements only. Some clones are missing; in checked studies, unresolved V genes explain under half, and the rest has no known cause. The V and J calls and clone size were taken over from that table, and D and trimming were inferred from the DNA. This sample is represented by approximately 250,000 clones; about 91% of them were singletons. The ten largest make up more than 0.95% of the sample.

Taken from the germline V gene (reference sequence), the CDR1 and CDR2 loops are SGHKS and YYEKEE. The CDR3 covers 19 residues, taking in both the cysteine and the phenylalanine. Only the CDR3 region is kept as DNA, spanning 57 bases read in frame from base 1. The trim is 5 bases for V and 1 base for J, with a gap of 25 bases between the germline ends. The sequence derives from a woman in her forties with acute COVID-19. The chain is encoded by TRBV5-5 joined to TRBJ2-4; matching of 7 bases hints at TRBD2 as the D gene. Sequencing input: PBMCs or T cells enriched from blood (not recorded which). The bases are TGTGCCAGCAGTCCCACAATCCTGGGGGGGCGACGGGCCAAAAACATTCAGTACTTC. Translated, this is CASSPTILGGRRAKNIQYF.